This T cell receptor beta chain was sequenced in a study of type 1 regulatory T cells. Study overall: This in vitro CD4 product, T-allo10, is enriched for Tr1 cells and alloantigen-specific. General study results and limits: Compared with non-Tr1 cells, Tr1 cells showed a narrower TCR repertoire.

MiXCR, run by TCRdb on the reads, gives a single entry per CDR3 protein. The table lists roughly 46,000 distinct CDR3 sequences, roughly an eighth of them singletons. A remark on this clonotype: Its target is unknown.

Sequenced sample: cultured non-Tr1 T cells, either the whole culture or a sorted T cell fraction (not recorded which). The receptor's source is a human donor in good health.

DNA for the CDR3: TGTGCCAGCAGTCCTAAATTGGGGGCCGGGGAGCTGTTTTTT. Translating it yields CASSPKLGAGELFF. V usage is TRBV5-6 and J usage is TRBJ2-2; possibly TRBD1 or TRBD2 for D (5 bases each). The CDR3 totals 14 residues. The germline V and J ends were trimmed by 5 bases and 6 bases, with 14 bases remaining between them. Germline V gene data show CDR1 as SGHDT and CDR2 as YYEEEE.